Listed here is a single T cell receptor beta chain. The data belong to a study of beta chain features in type 1 diabetes. As every portion of the isolated RNA was reverse transcribed, the sequencing read expressed TCRB transcripts. This table comes from immunoSEQ multiplex PCR, and its TCRdb copy is limited to in-frame clones, with some not included. The sample consists of 140,000 to 150,000 clones, around 51% of them appearing once. Germline lookup yields CDR1 SGDLS and CDR2 YYNGEE. The CDR3 totals 14 residues. V was shortened by 4 bases and J by 5 bases, with 16 bases between the two germline ends. Sequencing used Tregs from blood. The rearrangement joins TRBV9 to TRBJ2-7, with D possibly being TRBD1 (6 bases). The TCR comes from a man younger than 30 in good health. CDR3 residues: CASSYTGTTNEQYF. CDR3 bases: TGTGCCAGCAGCTATACCGGGACAACCAACGAGCAGTACTTC.